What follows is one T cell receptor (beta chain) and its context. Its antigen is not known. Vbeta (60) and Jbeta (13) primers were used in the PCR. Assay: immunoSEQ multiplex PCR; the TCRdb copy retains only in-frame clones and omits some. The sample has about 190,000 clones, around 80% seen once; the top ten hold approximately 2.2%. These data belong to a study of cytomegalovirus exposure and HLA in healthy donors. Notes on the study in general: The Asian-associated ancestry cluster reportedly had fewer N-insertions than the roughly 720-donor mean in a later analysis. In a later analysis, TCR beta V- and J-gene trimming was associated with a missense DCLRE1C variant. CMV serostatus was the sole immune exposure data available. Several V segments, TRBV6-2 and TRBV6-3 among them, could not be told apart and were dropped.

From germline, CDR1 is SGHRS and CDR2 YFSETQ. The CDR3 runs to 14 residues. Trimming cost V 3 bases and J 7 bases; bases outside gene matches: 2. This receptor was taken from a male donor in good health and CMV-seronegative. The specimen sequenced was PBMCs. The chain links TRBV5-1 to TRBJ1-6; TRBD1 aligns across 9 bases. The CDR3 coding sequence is TGCGCCAGCAGCTGGGGACAGGGAAATTCACCCCTCCACTTT. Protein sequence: CASSWGQGNSPLHF.